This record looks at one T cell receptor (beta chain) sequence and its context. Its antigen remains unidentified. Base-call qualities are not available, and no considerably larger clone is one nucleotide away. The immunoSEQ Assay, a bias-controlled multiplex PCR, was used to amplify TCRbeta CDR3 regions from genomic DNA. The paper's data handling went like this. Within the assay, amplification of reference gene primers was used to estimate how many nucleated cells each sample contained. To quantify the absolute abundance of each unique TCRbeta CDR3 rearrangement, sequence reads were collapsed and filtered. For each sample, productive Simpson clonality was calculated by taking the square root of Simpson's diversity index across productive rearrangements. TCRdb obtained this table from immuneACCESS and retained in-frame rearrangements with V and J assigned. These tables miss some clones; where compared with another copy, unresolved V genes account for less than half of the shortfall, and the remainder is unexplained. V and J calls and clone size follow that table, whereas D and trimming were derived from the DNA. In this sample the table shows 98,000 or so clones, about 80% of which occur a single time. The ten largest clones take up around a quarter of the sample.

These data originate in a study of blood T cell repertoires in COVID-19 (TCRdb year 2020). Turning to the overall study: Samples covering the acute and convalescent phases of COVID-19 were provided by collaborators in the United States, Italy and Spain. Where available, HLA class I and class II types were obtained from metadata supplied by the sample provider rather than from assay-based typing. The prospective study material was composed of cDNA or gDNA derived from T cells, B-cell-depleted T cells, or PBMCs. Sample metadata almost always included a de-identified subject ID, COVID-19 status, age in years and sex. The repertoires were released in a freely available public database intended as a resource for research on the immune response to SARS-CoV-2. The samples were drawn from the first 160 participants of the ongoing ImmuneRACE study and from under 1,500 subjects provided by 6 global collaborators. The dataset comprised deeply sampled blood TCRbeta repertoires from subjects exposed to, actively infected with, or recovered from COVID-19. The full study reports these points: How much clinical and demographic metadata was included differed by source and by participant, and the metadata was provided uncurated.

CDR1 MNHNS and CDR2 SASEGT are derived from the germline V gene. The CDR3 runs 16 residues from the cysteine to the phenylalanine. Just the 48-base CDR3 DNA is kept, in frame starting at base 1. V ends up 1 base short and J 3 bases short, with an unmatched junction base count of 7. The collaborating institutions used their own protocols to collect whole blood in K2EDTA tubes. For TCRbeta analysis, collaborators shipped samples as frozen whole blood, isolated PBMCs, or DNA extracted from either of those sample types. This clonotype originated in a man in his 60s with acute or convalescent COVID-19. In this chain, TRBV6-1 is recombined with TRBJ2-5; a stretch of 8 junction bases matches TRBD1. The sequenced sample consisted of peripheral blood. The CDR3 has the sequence CASSEVRTGIKETQYF. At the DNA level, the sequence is TGTGCCAGCAGTGAAGTTAGGACAGGGATAAAAGAGACCCAGTACTTC.